This paragraph reports one TCR beta chain. These data originate in a study of blood T cell repertoires in COVID-19. Study-wide background: Sample material is recorded as cDNA or gDNA derived from T cells, B-cell-depleted T cells, or PBMCs.

V lost 2 bases to trimming and J lost 4 bases, with 10 bases between them. Per germline, CDR1 SGHRS and CDR2 YFSETQ. The CDR3 is 14 amino acids. The study recruited people aged roughly 18 to 100 years across roughly 25 US areas. The study assigned cohorts using participant-reported clinical history. The assay was immunoSEQ multiplex PCR, and TCRdb's table has in-frame clones only and misses some. The sample consists of 330,000 or so clones, roughly 90% of them appearing once. The receptor was derived from a woman aged 30 to 39 who had recovered from COVID-19. The chain recombines TRBV5-1 with TRBJ2-1, with D possibly being TRBD1 (5 bases). Source material: PBMCs or T cells enriched from blood (not recorded which). For the CDR3, the DNA is TGCGCCAGCAGCTTAGGGGCCTCTTACAATGAGCAGTTCTTC. Protein: CASSLGASYNEQFF.